This note documents a single T cell receptor (beta chain) sequence. The antigen is unknown. The CDR3 is made up of 12 amino acids. In germline, CDR1 is SEHNR, CDR2 FQNEAQ (reference sequence). The J segment lost 3 bases and the V segment lost 6 bases, leaving 1 base of the junction unmatched. This entry comes from a study of OX40 agonist ivuxolimab in advanced cancers. The study's findings and limits: In the 0.1 to 3.0 mg/kg range, CD4+ and CD8+ blood T cells had expanded clonally by week 6.

The method was immunoSEQ multiplex PCR; TCRdb's version includes in-frame clones alone and lacks a portion of them. The sample includes about 46,000 clones, approximately 86% of them seen just once. Blood sampling took place at baseline, cycle 4 day 1, and cycle 7 day 1. The V gene is TRBV7-9, the J gene TRBJ2-7; 8 bases line up with TRBD2. The origin of this receptor is an adult with an advanced solid tumor such as melanoma, head and neck, liver or kidney cancer. The sequenced sample was CD4+ or CD8+ T cells sorted from blood, obtained in a trial of the OX40 agonist ivuxolimab. CDR3 sequence reads: CASSRGGYEQYF. DNA of the CDR3: TGTGCCAGCAGTCGGGGGGGCTACGAGCAGTACTTC. Drawing the rest from reference TRBV7-9 and TRBJ2-7, the complete variable domain is DTGVSQNPRHKITKRGQNVTFRCDPISEHNRLYWYRQTLGQGPEFLTYFQNEAQLEKSRLLSDRFSAERPKGSFSTLEIQRTEQGDSAMYLCASSRGGYEQYFGPGTRLTVT.